The rows below give T cell receptor beta chains drawn from one sample of a study of cytomegalovirus exposure and HLA in healthy donors. The protocol was immunoSEQ multiplex PCR, while the TCRdb copy is restricted to in-frame clones and leaves out a portion. Among around 160,000 clones listed, 78% were seen once. The sequencing input was PBMCs. The receptors stem from a man aged 35 to 55 in good health and CMV-seropositive. The conserved cysteine and the conserved F or W are not part of the CDR3 here. The D gene is left open where the match is weak. Size tells how often a clone was seen (once, few, many) or the class of an expanded clone, and some rows leave it out.

v_call d_call clone_size cdr3_aa
TRBV7-9 TRBD2 . SSSPTTSVYNEQF
TRBV2 . . ASSEDFSEQF
TRBV18 TRBD2 few ASSPTSGRVKETQY
TRBV30 . . AWTGRTGEKLF
TRBV5-1 . . ASSSTGGAEQY
TRBV4-1 TRBD2 . ASSQVGLAGDNEQF
TRBV7-9 . . SSSRGLHT
TRBV7-8 . . ASSLGQRNQPQH
TRBV19 . . ASSKEGYTIY
TRBV5-1 TRBD1 . ASSLRGGDEKLF
TRBV6-6 . . ASSYIRDNEQF
TRBV29-1 . . SARDSNTEAF
TRBV30 TRBD2 . AWSGTRTSGITDTQY
TRBV4-3 TRBD1 . ASSQDRGTGYGYT
TRBV10-3 . once AISERGERDGYT
TRBV2 . . ASSPRTRSNQPQH
TRBV6-5 . . ASSYFRTRNEQF
TRBV6-5 . once ASLPPGDTEAF